The source of this T cell receptor beta chain is a study of identical twins. TCRdb re-called the 5' RACE reads with MiXCR, one entry per CDR3 protein. The sample contains about 470,000 distinct CDR3 sequences, 20% to 25% of which appear only once. The CDR3 covers 16 residues. Germline assignment: CDR1 LGHDT and CDR2 YNNKEL (reference sequence). Trimming shortened V by 0 bases and J by 6 bases, and 15 bases separated the two germline ends. These records were also assigned to another study, of T cells expressing NK-cell markers.

Sequencing was done on a sample of CD4+ T cells sorted from blood. The genes are TRBV3-1 and TRBJ2-1; D assignment may be TRBD1 or TRBD2 (5 bases each). The TCR comes from a woman under 30 in good health. The CDR3 region is CASSQDRDLKGNEQFF. The CDR3 coding sequence is TGTGCCAGCAGCCAAGACCGGGACCTCAAGGGCAATGAGCAGTTCTTC.